A selection of T cell receptor beta chains follows, all from one sample in a study of human T cells and chemical hapten exposure. A single record per CDR3 protein comes from TCRdb applying MiXCR to the RACE reads. Here the sample spans over 300,000 distinct CDR3 sequences, 5.1% being singletons. The specimen comprised whole blood, sampled in connection with sensitization to the hapten diphenylcyclopropenone (DPC). The receptors here all came from a woman aged 50 to 65 with alopecia areata. Some clones in this sample may be carry-over from other donors' samples. The CDR3 runs from the conserved cysteine through the conserved F or W. A D gene is named only where the DNA matches it firmly. Clone size appears in some rows only: once, few, many, or a class for an expanded clone.

V	D	size	J	DNA	CDR3
TRBV20-1	NA	NA	TRBJ2-4	TGCAGTGGGAATCGAGAGGCGCTAGGAAACATTCAGTACTTC	CSGNREALGNIQYF
TRBV4-1	TRBD2	many	TRBJ2-3	TGCGCCAGCAGCGCTTGGGGACTAGCGGACACAGATACGCAGTATTTT	CASSAWGLADTDTQYF
TRBV29-1	NA	NA	TRBJ1-1	TGCAGCGTTGGGGGGGGTTCACAGGGCATTAACACTGAAGCTTTCTTT	CSVGGGSQGINTEAFF
TRBV9	TRBD1	many	TRBJ1-1	TGTGCCAGCAGCGGGGGACAGACTGAAGCTTTCTTT	CASSGGQTEAFF
TRBV28	TRBD2	few	TRBJ2-3	TGTGCCAGCAGCCCGGGAGGGTTCGCAGATACGCAGTATTTT	CASSPGGFADTQYF
TRBV6-2/TRBV6-3	NA	many	TRBJ2-1	TGTGCCAGCAGTTACCCCCACAATGAGCAGTTCTTC	CASSYPHNEQFF
TRBV5-6	NA	many	TRBJ1-5	TGTGCCAGCAGCTCGGGACGGACGTGGCCCCAGCATTTT	CASSSGRTWPQHF
TRBV3-1	TRBD2	few	TRBJ2-4	TGTGCCAGCAGCCAAGATAGGGGGACTAGCGGCCTAAACATTCAGTACTTC	CASSQDRGTSGLNIQYF
TRBV29-1	NA	many	TRBJ2-5	TGCAGCGTCGCCTCCCCCCTAGGGGGAGAGACCCAGTACTTC	CSVASPLGGETQYF
TRBV24-1	NA	few	TRBJ2-1	TGTGCCGGGGGCCATGAGCAGTTCTTC	CAGGHEQFF
TRBV6-6	NA	NA	TRBJ2-1	TGTGCCAGCAGCTACTCGTCCCAGTACAATGAGCAGTTCTTC	CASSYSSQYNEQFF
TRBV5-1	TRBD1	NA	TRBJ1-4	TGCGCCAGCAGCTTGCGGACAGGGGCCACTAATGAAAAACTGTTTTTT	CASSLRTGATNEKLFF
TRBV7-9	TRBD1	NA	TRBJ1-6	TGTGCCAGCAGCCAAAACACAGGGGGCGAAGCTTTCTCCTATAATTCACCCCTCCACTTT	CASSQNTGGEAFSYNSPLHF
TRBV2	NA	few	TRBJ2-7	TGTGCCAGCCGGCCCTCCTCCTACGAGCAGTACTTC	CASRPSSYEQYF
TRBV5-1	TRBD1	few	TRBJ1-5	TGCGCCAGCAGCTTGGGGACAGGGGACAATCAGCCCCAGCATTTT	CASSLGTGDNQPQHF
TRBV20-1	NA	few	TRBJ1-1	TGCAGTGCTCCTGATGAGGGGGTTCAAGCTTTCTTT	CSAPDEGVQAFF
TRBV29-1	NA	few	TRBJ2-5	TGCAGCGTTGAAAAAATGTACCAAGAGACCCAGTACTTC	CSVEKMYQETQYF
TRBV4-3	NA	NA	TRBJ2-3	TGCGCCAGCAGCCAAGATGGCGATACGCAGTATTTT	CASSQDGDTQYF
TRBV20-1	TRBD2	many	TRBJ2-7	TGCAGTGCTAGTTATCCGGCTAGCGGCACCTACGAGCAGTACTTC	CSASYPASGTYEQYF
TRBV20-1	NA	NA	TRBJ1-2	TGCAGTGCTCTTACTGACACTTCTAACTATGGCTACACCTTC	CSALTDTSNYGYTF
TRBV27	NA	many	TRBJ2-7	TGTGCCAGCAGTTTACTGGGGGCCTACGAGCAGTACTTC	CASSLLGAYEQYF
TRBV4-3	TRBD1	NA	TRBJ2-5	TGCGCCAGCAGCCAAGATTCCGACAGGGACACCCAGTACTTC	CASSQDSDRDTQYF
TRBV6-1	TRBD2	NA	TRBJ2-5	TGTGCCAGCAGTGGTCGGGGGGAAATCCAAGAGACCCAGTACTTC	CASSGRGEIQETQYF
TRBV6-5	NA	few	TRBJ1-3	TGTGCCAGCAGCATAGGGGGTGGAGTAAGAGAAAACACCATATATTTT	CASSIGGGVRENTIYF
TRBV4-3	NA	many	TRBJ2-7	TGCGCCAGCAGCCAGACGGGAGACTACGAGCAGTACTTC	CASSQTGDYEQYF
TRBV10-2	TRBD2	NA	TRBJ2-2	TGCGCCAGCACGCGGACTAGCGGGACTAACACCGGGGAGCTGTTTTTT	CASTRTSGTNTGELFF
TRBV5-6	TRBD1	few	TRBJ1-5	TGTGCCAGCAGCTTAGTAGCACCCTGGGACAGGGAAGAGAATCAGCCCCAGCATTTT	CASSLVAPWDREENQPQHF
TRBV27	NA	many	TRBJ2-2	TGTGCCAGCAGGTCAGGGTACACCGGGGAGCTGTTTTTT	CASRSGYTGELFF
TRBV29-1	NA	many	TRBJ2-7	TGCAGCGTGGAAGGGACCGCCGCCTACGAGCAGTACTTC	CSVEGTAAYEQYF
TRBV12-3/TRBV12-4	TRBD2	many	TRBJ2-2	TGTGCCAGCAGCTCTCCCTGGACTAGCGAGAACACCGGGGAGCTGTTTTTT	CASSSPWTSENTGELFF
TRBV11-3	NA	few	TRBJ2-7	TGTGCCAGCAGCTTCGCCTGGGGTGACGAGCAGTACTTC	CASSFAWGDEQYF
TRBV18	TRBD2	NA	TRBJ2-2	TGTGCCAGCCCCTCGACTAGCGGTTCGACCGGGGAGCTGTTTTTT	CASPSTSGSTGELFF
TRBV5-1	NA	many	TRBJ2-7	TGCGCCAGCAGCTTGGACAGGGAGGCCGTCGAGCAGTACTTC	CASSLDREAVEQYF
TRBV7-8	TRBD2	many	TRBJ2-7	TGTGCCAGCAGCTACCGGAGACTAGCGGTCTGGGAGCAGTACTTC	CASSYRRLAVWEQYF
TRBV12-3/TRBV12-4	TRBD2	many	TRBJ2-5	TGTGCCAGCAGTTTAGAGAAACTAGCGGGAGAAACTGAGACCCAGTACTTC	CASSLEKLAGETETQYF
TRBV7-8	NA	many	TRBJ2-1	TGTGCCAGCAGCTTAATTAGGGCTAGCAGGAATGAGCAGTTCTTC	CASSLIRASRNEQFF
TRBV10-1	TRBD2	few	TRBJ2-3	TGCGCCAGCAGTGAGTTGAAAGCGGGAGCGATAGATACGCAGTATTTT	CASSELKAGAIDTQYF
TRBV7-8	TRBD1	many	TRBJ2-7	TGTGCCAGCAGCATCATTCCCGGGACAGGGTACGAGCAGTACTTC	CASSIIPGTGYEQYF
TRBV20-1	TRBD1	many	TRBJ2-7	TGCAGTGCTCAAAGAGGACAGGGACCCTACGAGCAGTACTTC	CSAQRGQGPYEQYF